Sequencing of this TCR beta chain was carried out in a study of metastatic and nonmetastatic thyroid tumors. Looking at the study overall: Peripheral blood and tumor or nodule samples from malignant and benign thyroid patients were compared.

With MiXCR, TCRdb reprocessed the PCR reads. The table has some 5,700 clones, around 27% seen once. This clone was counted a few times. From germline, CDR1 is MNHEY and CDR2 SVGEGT. Trimming took off 4 bases at V and 5 bases at J, with 6 bases between the two ends. The length of the CDR3 is 12 residues. No treatment of any kind had been given to any patient before thyroid surgery. The source material was adjacent normal tissue. V and J are TRBV6-2 or TRBV6-3 and TRBJ1-5, with D hard to call. This receptor was obtained from a female donor with papillary thyroid cancer or a benign thyroid nodule (not recorded which). Some clones in this sample may be carry-over from other donors' samples. The CDR3 nucleotides are TGTGCCAGCAGTTCTCCGGATCAGCCCCAGCATTTT. Amino acid sequence: CASSSPDQPQHF.